The clone carrying this TCR beta chain was observed a handful of times. Its antigen is undetermined. This sample is part of a study of blood T cells in healthy people across ages. General study results and limits: Observed TCR beta diversity per million T cells went down as age went up. This fall followed a roughly linear course with age.

This CDR3 has 13 amino acids. With V trimmed by 10 bases and J by 2 bases, 8 bases remained unmatched. A J-beta primer mix and a sample-barcoded 5' primer were used in a second PCR of roughly 6 to 11 cycles. TCRdb processed the 5' RACE reads anew with MiXCR; each CDR3 protein has one entry. The repertoire holds around 1.1 million distinct CDR3 sequences, with more than 30% as singletons. The chain couples TRBV12-3 or TRBV12-4 to TRBJ2-7, with 7 bases lining up with TRBD1. The TCR was taken from a man aged 18 to 29 in good health. Sequenced: blood. Here the CDR3 DNA reads TGTGCCACCGGGACAGACCCGCCCTACGAGCAGTACTTC. Translating it yields CATGTDPPYEQYF.